This T cell receptor (beta chain) was identified during a study of blood T cell repertoires in COVID-19. Across the study: COVID-19 samples, acute and convalescent, were from the United States, Italy and Spain.

Participants spanned ages about 18 to 90 years and resided in about 25 US areas. All recovered Cohort 3 donors got two negative PCRs, got clearance, or saw symptom resolution. Authors' data handling: Amplified reference gene primers provided the basis for estimating nucleated cell counts. TCRdb's table, derived via immunoSEQ multiplex PCR, lists solely in-frame clones and lacks some. V, J and clone size are those of that table, while D and trimming were read from the DNA. The sample yields 360,000 or so clones, 75% to 90% seen once. Germline values: CDR1 LNHNV, CDR2 YYDKDF (reference sequence). The CDR3 loop spans 16 amino acids. The ends were cut back, 0 bases at V and 2 bases at J, with 14 bases in the middle.

The sequenced sample was PBMCs or T cells enriched from blood (not recorded which). The chain uses TRBV15 and TRBJ2-7; a weak D match, TRBD2 (6 bases). This receptor was identified in a woman aged 45-65 years who had recovered from COVID-19. This CDR3 is CATSRERTSLTYEQYF. As DNA, the CDR3 is TGTGCCACCAGCAGAGAACGCACTAGCCTAACCTACGAGCAGTACTTC.